This T cell receptor beta chain was identified during a study of T cell repertoires in cytomegalovirus infection. Looking at the study overall: Epitope selection comprised recently identified HLA-C-restricted CMV epitopes and well-studied HLA-B-restricted CMV epitopes. Shared public TCR beta signatures pointed to both CMV infection and a matching HLA type.

MiXCR, applied by TCRdb to the reads, yields one record per CDR3 protein. The sample consists of hundreds of thousands of distinct CDR3 sequences, 30% to 35% of them appearing once. This clonotype came up many times. Its antigen is not known. Study-wide results and caveats: Adding up the frequency of public TCR beta families identified people who carried CMV plus the relevant HLA. Clonotype analysis showed dominance of the ex vivo response by HLA-C-restricted CMV-specific TCR beta clonotypes.

The source material was cultured CD8+ T cells from PBMCs, sampled from culture after CMV antigen stimulation. This TCR was sampled from a human donor in good health (CMV status not recorded). Some clones in this sample may be carry-over from other donors' samples.

As DNA, the CDR3 is TGTGCCAGCAGTTTGAGCTCGGGCCATCAGCCCCAGCATTTT. Its protein product is CASSLSSGHQPQHF. The rearrangement uses TRBV12-3 or TRBV12-4 and TRBJ1-5; no clear D gene. This CDR3 region has 14 residues. V was pared by 3 bases and J by 5 bases, with 11 bases between.